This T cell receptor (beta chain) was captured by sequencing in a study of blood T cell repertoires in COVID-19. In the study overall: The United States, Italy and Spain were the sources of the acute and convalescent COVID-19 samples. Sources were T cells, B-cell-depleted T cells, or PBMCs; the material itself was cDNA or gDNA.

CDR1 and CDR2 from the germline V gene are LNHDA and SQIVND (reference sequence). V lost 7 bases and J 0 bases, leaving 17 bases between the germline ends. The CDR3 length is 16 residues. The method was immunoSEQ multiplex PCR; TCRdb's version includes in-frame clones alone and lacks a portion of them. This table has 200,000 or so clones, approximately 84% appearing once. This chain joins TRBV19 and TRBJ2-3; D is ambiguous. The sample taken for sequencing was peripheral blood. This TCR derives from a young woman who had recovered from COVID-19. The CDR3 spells CASNPSWASSTDTQYF. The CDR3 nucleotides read TGTGCCAGTAACCCCTCTTGGGCTTCTAGCACAGATACGCAGTATTTT.